The source of this T cell receptor (beta chain) is a study of shared clonotypes between healthy human individuals (TCRdb year 2020). With respect to the entire study: The cohort included three men and a couple of women between 18 and 49 years of age. Blood TCR repertoires of about five healthy adults were deeply sequenced to estimate repertoire size and the extent of clonotype sharing between individuals. For each donor, three plates each were used for CD4 naive and CD4 memory, two plates were used for CD8 naive, and one plate was used for CD8 memory. Different laboratories and diverse techniques were used to prepare libraries and sequence TCR repertoires, to increase sequencing depth and limit assay-specific biases. Leukapheresis yielded between about 0.8 and 8.9 billion PBMCs per donor.

From the cysteine through the phenylalanine, the CDR3 covers 15 amino acids. The read is trimmed to its CDR3 DNA, 45 bases read in frame from base 1. Sequences SGHRS (CDR1) and YFSETQ (CDR2) are obtained from the germline V gene. V is clipped by 0 bases and J by 0 bases, and the sequence between their germline boundaries is 7 bases long. Note on this clone: What antigen it recognizes has not been identified. Within one base of it there is no much larger clone, and no base qualities were kept. Distinct nucleotide sequences in the sample also encode this CDR3.

Using the deep immunoSEQ assay, multiplex PCR amplified TCR CDR3 regions from genomic DNA. Extracted genomic DNA from each cell subset was spread evenly across all wells of several immunoSEQ 96-well plates, with each plate serving as a replicate. Each replicate PCR for sorted subsets received about 0.2 ug genomic DNA, equal to about 30,000 T cell genomes. Purified libraries were measured with a Qubit 3.0 fluorometer, size-checked on a Bioanalyzer 2100, and measured again with the KAPA Library Quantification kit. Every immunoSEQ 96-well plate was sequenced on a dedicated single-read 150-cycle Illumina NextSeq 550 flow cell. Concerning the study's data processing: The immunoSEQ output contained only junctional sequences without quality scores, so filtering could not match that applied to full-length reads. To assign V/J genes and CDR3, sequences were annotated using PyIR, a Python wrapper for IgBLAST v1.9, with IMGT germline references. Reads were removed for weak V/J assignments (E-value above 1e-6), missing CDR3, stop codons, out-of-frame junctions, or ambiguous translated residues. V3J clonotypes were defined as sequences sharing the same inferred V gene, J gene, and CDR3 amino acid sequence. Percentage overlap between repertoires was computed as shared unique clonotypes divided by the size of the smaller repertoire. Richness of each repertoire was evaluated using RTK rarefaction, the Chao1 estimator, and Recon v2.1 estimates of unobserved clonotypes. Generation probabilities were computed with OLGA for all TCRbeta clonotypes obtained by the gDNA method from a few donors. Sourced from immuneACCESS, this table was stored by TCRdb with only in-frame sequences that have V and J called. A share of the clones is absent; for the studies checked, an unresolved V gene accounts for under half, and the remainder has no known explanation. V, J and clone size are taken as reported in that table, and D and trimming were inferred from the DNA itself. A total of some 2,500,000 clones appear in this sample, under 95% of them only once. The biggest ten clones account for 0.36% of the sample.

What the research found in general, with its limitations: Estimated clonotype richness was generally larger for naive than for memory subsets. Pairwise subsampling indicated that sequencing depth was expected to affect the degree of clonotype sharing among donors. Across a handful of donors, roughly 5.4% of naive CD4, more than 3% of naive CD8, roughly 2.2% of memory CD4, and approximately 0.4% of memory CD8 clonotypes were shared. Clonotypes shared by all four sorted-subset donors showed higher generation probabilities than non-shared clonotypes. Because the study included only a small number of donors, the genetic and exposure-history diversity represented was limited. Sampling was restricted to blood, and TCR repertoires in tissue are likely to differ from TCR repertoires in blood. Incomplete sequencing was indicated by rarefaction of sorted-subset datasets, despite the large sequencing depth.

Donors were healthy HIV-negative adults with no recently reported acute infections or vaccinations. All donors were Caucasian adults living in Nashville, Tennessee, USA. Magnetic negative selection was used to enrich CD4+ T cells, after which naive cells were positively selected on CD45RA and the negative fraction became the memory subset. Blood was obtained by leukapheresis, after which PBMCs were separated by Ficoll-Histopaque density gradient centrifugation and cryopreserved in liquid nitrogen vapor phase. Purity and quantity of every magnetically sorted T cell population were checked by analytical flow cytometry. Each sorted fraction had its genomic DNA isolated and then quantified by UV absorbance on a Nanodrop 2000c.

The sequence came from a man younger than 30 in good health. Some clones in this sample may be carry-over from other donors' samples. The sample was naive CD4+ T cells from PBMCs. The sample's cell subset or site, from its label and the paper: CD45RA+ positively selected. The chain is encoded by TRBV5-1 joined to TRBJ2-1; the D gene cannot be named for sure. The CDR3 amino acid sequence is: CASSLASSSYNEQFF. The DNA sequence is as follows: TGCGCCAGCAGCTTGGCCAGCAGCTCCTACAATGAGCAGTTCTTC.